This entry describes one T cell receptor beta chain. Its antigen is not identified. Researchers made TCR beta libraries by using iRepertoire HTBI primers and running Arm-PCR on CDR3 regions. TCRdb re-derived calls from the multiplex PCR reads in MiXCR, one entry per CDR3 protein. This table holds a few hundred thousand distinct CDR3 sequences, approximately 15% found once. The data are from a study of regulatory T cells in long-lasting Graves disease. Study-wide results and limits: Compared with new cases, persistent Graves' patients showed reduced TCR diversity.

Noted time point: newly diagnosed GD, antithyroid drugs for less than 3 months. There was RNA extracted from PBMCs, and the TCR library was made from it. All patients originated from an endocrinology department located in Xi'an, China. V lost 8 bases, J lost 3 bases, and 13 bases lay in between. CDR3 length: 14 amino acids. Germline-derived CDR1 and CDR2 are MNHNS and SASEGT. This sample was shared with a second study, whose subject was T cells in Graves' hyperthyroidism and ophthalmopathy. This second study notes: First-round RT-PCR with HTBI primers amplified the TCR CDR3 region. Ophthalmopathy, as predicted by the model, came a median 6.5 months after the prediction.

The sequence was collected from a middle-aged woman with Graves disease. The material sequenced was peripheral blood mononuclear cells (PBMCs), taken at new diagnosis, from a patient treated with antithyroid drugs. V gene TRBV6-1 combines with J gene TRBJ2-2, with D perhaps TRBD1 or TRBD2 (5 bases each). This chain's CDR3 is CASPVQGDTGELFF. DNA of the CDR3: TGTGCCAGCCCGGTGCAGGGAGACACCGGGGAGCTGTTTTTT.